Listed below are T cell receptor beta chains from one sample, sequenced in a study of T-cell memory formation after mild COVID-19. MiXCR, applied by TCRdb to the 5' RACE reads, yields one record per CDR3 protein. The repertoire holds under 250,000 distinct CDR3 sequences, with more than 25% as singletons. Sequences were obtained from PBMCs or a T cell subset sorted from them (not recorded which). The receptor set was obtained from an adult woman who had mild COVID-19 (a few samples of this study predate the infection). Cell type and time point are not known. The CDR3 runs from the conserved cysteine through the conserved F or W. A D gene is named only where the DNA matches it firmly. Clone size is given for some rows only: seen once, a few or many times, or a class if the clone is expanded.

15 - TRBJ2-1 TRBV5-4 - CASSHRVAAYNEQFF TGTGCCAGCAGCCACCGGGTAGCGGCTTACAATGAGCAGTTCTTC
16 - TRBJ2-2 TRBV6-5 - CASSYYTGSYTGELFF TGTGCCAGCAGTTACTACACAGGGAGCTACACCGGGGAGCTGTTTTTT
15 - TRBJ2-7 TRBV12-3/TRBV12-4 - CASSLTSSLSYEQYF TGTGCCAGCAGTTTAACGTCGTCACTTTCCTACGAGCAGTACTTC
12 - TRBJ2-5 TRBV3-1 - CASSQVPDSVYF TGTGCCAGCAGCCAAGTCCCGGACTCCGTGTACTTC
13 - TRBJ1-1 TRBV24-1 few CATRKTENTEAFF TGTGCCACCAGGAAAACTGAAAACACTGAAGCTTTCTTT
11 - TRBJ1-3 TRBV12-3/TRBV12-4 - CASSWGNTIYF TGTGCCAGCAGTTGGGGGAACACCATATATTTT
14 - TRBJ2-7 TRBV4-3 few CASSQDFGKAEQYF TGCGCCAGCAGCCAAGATTTTGGCAAAGCCGAGCAGTACTTC
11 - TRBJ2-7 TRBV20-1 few CSAPRNYEQYF TGCAGTGCACCCCGGAACTACGAGCAGTACTTC
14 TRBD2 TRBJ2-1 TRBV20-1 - CSARDWTSTGEQFF TGCAGTGCTAGAGATTGGACTAGCACGGGTGAGCAGTTCTTC
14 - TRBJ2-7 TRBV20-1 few CSARGQPTGYEQYF TGCAGTGCTAGAGGGCAGCCCACGGGATACGAGCAGTACTTC
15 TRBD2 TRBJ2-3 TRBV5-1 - CASSGGGLAGDTQYF TGCGCCAGCAGCGGGGGGGGACTAGCCGGTGATACGCAGTATTTT
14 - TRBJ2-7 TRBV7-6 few CASSPGTDGVEQYF TGTGCCAGCAGCCCGGGGACCGACGGCGTCGAGCAGTACTTC
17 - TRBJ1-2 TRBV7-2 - CASSLAHAGGGNYGYTF TGTGCCAGCAGCTTAGCGCATGCGGGCGGAGGCAACTATGGCTACACCTTC
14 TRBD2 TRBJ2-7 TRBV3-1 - CASSHGPPREEQYF TGTGCCAGCAGCCACGGACCTCCGCGGGAGGAGCAGTACTTC
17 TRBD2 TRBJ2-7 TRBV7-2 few CASSLGLAGGGIYEQYF TGTGCCAGCAGCTTGGGACTAGCGGGAGGCGGGATCTACGAGCAGTACTTC
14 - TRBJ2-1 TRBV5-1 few CASSPSEPGLGQFF TGCGCCAGCAGCCCCAGCGAACCGGGCTTGGGGCAGTTCTTC
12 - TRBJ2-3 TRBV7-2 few CASSLASSAQYF TGTGCCAGCAGCTTAGCGTCCTCGGCGCAGTATTTT
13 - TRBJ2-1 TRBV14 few CASSLSTPIKQFF TGTGCCAGCAGCCTCTCTACTCCGATTAAGCAGTTCTTC
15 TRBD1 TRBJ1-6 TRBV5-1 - CASSLAGGRYSPLHF TGCGCCAGCAGCTTGGCAGGGGGCAGGTATTCACCCCTCCACTTT
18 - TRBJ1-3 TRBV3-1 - CASSRLSPLTSSGNTIYF TGTGCCAGCAGTCGACTGTCCCCGCTAACTTCCTCTGGAAACACCATATATTTT
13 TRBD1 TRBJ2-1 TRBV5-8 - CASSRDRSPKQFF TGTGCCAGCAGCCGGGACAGGAGTCCTAAGCAGTTCTTC
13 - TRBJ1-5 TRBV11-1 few CASSLQVGQPQHF TGTGCCAGCAGCTTACAGGTAGGACAGCCCCAGCATTTT
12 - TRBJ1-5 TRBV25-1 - CASSEYWGLLHF TGTGCCAGCAGTGAATACTGGGGGCTTCTGCATTTT
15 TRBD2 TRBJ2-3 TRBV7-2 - CASSRVGLVTDTQYF TGTGCCAGCAGCCGGGTGGGACTAGTCACAGATACGCAGTATTTT
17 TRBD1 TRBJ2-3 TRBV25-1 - CASSDHHDRGPRYTQYF TGTGCCAGCAGTGATCACCACGACAGGGGGCCGCGGTATACGCAGTATTTT
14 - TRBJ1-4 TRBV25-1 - CASSPSYDNEKLFF TGTGCCAGCAGTCCATCCTATGATAATGAAAAACTGTTTTTT
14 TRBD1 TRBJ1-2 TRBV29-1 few CSVEGARGRLGYTF TGCAGCGTTGAAGGTGCAAGGGGGCGGTTGGGCTACACCTTC
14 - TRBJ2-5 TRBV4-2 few CASSQTGLQETQYF TGTGCCAGCAGCCAGACGGGACTGCAAGAGACCCAGTACTTC
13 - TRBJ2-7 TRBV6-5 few CASSPNVQGWQYF TGTGCCAGCAGTCCCAATGTGCAGGGATGGCAGTACTTC
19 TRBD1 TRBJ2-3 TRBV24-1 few CATSVGDRGRTGLTDTQYF TGTGCCACCAGTGTCGGAGACAGGGGCAGAACGGGGCTGACAGATACGCAGTATTTT
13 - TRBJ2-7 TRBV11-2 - CASSSREIREQYF TGTGCCAGCAGCTCCCGGGAGATTCGAGAGCAGTACTTC
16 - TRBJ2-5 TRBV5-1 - CASSLDGTSAAETQYF TGCGCCAGCAGCTTGGACGGGACATCGGCGGCAGAGACCCAGTACTTC
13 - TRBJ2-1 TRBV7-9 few CASSLGRINEQFF TGTGCCAGCAGCTTAGGGAGGATCAATGAGCAGTTCTTC
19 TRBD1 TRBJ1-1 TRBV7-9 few CASIRMLDRGFQIDTEAFF TGTGCCAGCATACGCATGCTCGACAGGGGATTTCAAATCGACACTGAAGCTTTCTTT
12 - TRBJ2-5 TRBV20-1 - CSARDTRETQYF TGCAGTGCTAGAGATACCCGTGAGACCCAGTACTTC
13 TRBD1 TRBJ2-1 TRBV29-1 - CSGETGVDNEQFF TGCAGCGGGGAGACAGGGGTAGACAATGAGCAGTTCTTC
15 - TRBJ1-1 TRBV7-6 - CASSLVGGGEWEAFF TGTGCCAGCAGCTTAGTCGGAGGGGGGGAGTGGGAAGCTTTCTTT
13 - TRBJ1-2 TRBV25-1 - CASSEGDQAGYTF TGTGCCAGCAGTGAAGGGGATCAGGCGGGCTACACCTTC
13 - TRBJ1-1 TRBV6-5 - CASTQLGGTEAFF TGTGCCAGCACCCAACTCGGGGGCACTGAAGCTTTCTTT
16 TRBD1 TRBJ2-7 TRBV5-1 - CASSPGDRGISYEQYF TGCGCCAGCAGCCCGGGAGACAGGGGGATCTCCTACGAGCAGTACTTC
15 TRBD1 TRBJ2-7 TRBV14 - CASRKSGTGTYEQYF TGTGCCAGCAGGAAGTCTGGGACAGGGACCTACGAGCAGTACTTC
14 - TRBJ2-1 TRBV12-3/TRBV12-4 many CADSMGGSYNEQFF TGTGCCGATTCGATGGGCGGCTCCTACAATGAGCAGTTCTTC
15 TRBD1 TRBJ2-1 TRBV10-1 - CASSAGQGAENEQFF TGCGCCAGCAGCGCGGGACAGGGGGCGGAAAATGAGCAGTTCTTC
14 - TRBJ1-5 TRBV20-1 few CSASPSGDYHPQHF TGCAGTGCTAGTCCCTCAGGGGACTATCACCCCCAGCATTTT
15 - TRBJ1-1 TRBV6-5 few CASIRARALNTEAFF TGTGCCAGCATCAGGGCCAGGGCCCTGAACACTGAAGCTTTCTTT
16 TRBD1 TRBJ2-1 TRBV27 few CASSPTGRGHNNEQFF TGTGCCAGCAGTCCTACCGGCAGGGGGCATAACAATGAGCAGTTCTTC
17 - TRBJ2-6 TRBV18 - CASSRDFTPSGANVLTF TGTGCCAGCTCACGGGACTTTACCCCCTCTGGGGCCAACGTCCTGACTTTC
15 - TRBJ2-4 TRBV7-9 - CASSFTDRAKNIQYF TGTGCCAGCAGCTTTACTGACAGAGCCAAAAACATTCAGTACTTC
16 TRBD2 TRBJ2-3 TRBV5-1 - CASSPGLAGTTDTQYF TGCGCCAGCAGCCCCGGACTAGCGGGCACCACAGATACGCAGTATTTT
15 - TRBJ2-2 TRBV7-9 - CASSFGPPNTGELFF TGTGCCAGCAGCTTTGGACCACCGAACACCGGGGAGCTGTTTTTT
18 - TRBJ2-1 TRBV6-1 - CASSEIFWPKILVNEQFF TGTGCCAGCAGTGAAATCTTCTGGCCGAAAATACTAGTCAATGAGCAGTTCTTC
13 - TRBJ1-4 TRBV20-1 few CSARDNAGAELFF TGCAGTGCTAGAGATAACGCGGGGGCAGAACTGTTTTTT
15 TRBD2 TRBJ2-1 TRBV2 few CASSERGTTYNEQFF TGTGCCAGCAGTGAACGGGGGACTACCTACAATGAGCAGTTCTTC
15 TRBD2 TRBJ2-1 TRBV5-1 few CASSLQLAGHNEQFF TGCGCCAGCAGCTTGCAACTAGCGGGGCACAATGAGCAGTTCTTC
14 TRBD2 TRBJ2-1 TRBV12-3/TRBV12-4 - CASSPGGALNEQFF TGTGCCAGCAGTCCCGGGGGGGCCCTCAATGAGCAGTTCTTC